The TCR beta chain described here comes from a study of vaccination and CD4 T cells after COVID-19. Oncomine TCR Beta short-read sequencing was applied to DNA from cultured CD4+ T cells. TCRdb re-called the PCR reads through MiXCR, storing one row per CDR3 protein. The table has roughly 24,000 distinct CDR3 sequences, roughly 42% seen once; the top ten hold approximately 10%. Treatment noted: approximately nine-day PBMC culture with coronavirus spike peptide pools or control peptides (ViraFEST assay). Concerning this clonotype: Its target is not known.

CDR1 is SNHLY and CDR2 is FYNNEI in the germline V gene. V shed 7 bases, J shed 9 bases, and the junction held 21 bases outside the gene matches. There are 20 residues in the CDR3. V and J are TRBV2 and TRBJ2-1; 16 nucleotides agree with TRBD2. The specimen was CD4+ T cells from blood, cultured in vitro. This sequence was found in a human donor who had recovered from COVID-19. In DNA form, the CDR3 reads TGTGCCAGCACCGAAGCGGTATGGGGGACTAGCGGGAGGGCCAGTGGTGAGCAGTTCTTC. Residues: CASTEAVWGTSGRASGEQFF.